The rows below give T cell receptor beta chains drawn from one sample of a study of cytomegalovirus exposure and HLA in healthy donors. This table comes from immunoSEQ multiplex PCR, and its TCRdb copy is limited to in-frame clones, with some not included. Of roughly 180,000 clones listed, 75% to 80% were seen once; the top ten hold 4.5% to 7.5%. The sample taken for sequencing was PBMCs. The receptors stem from a woman in her twenties or thirties in good health and CMV-seropositive. CDR3s include the opening cysteine and the closing phenylalanine or tryptophan. D genes are given only for firm matches. Rows may omit the clone size; those that give it use once, few, many or a size class.

j_gene	len	abundance	d_gene	v_gene	CDR3nt	CDR3aa
TRBJ1-2	15	.	TRBD1	TRBV11-2	TGTGCCAGCAGCCCCGTGTGGACAGGGGGTCTTGGCTACACCTTC	CASSPVWTGGLGYTF
TRBJ2-5	15	.	TRBD2	TRBV7-2	TGTGCCAGCAGCTTACAGCGGGGGGGCGGAGAGACCCAGTACTTC	CASSLQRGGGETQYF
TRBJ2-5	14	.	.	TRBV27	TGTGCCAGCACAAACAGGGGGGGTCAAGAGACCCAGTACTTC	CASTNRGGQETQYF
TRBJ2-7	13	.	.	TRBV7-9	TGTGCCAGCAGCTTAGGCCCAGGCTCCGAGCAGTACTTC	CASSLGPGSEQYF
TRBJ2-5	15	once	TRBD2	TRBV2	TGTGCCAGCAGCCCTCTCGGGGAGGGACAAGAGACCCAGTACTTC	CASSPLGEGQETQYF
TRBJ1-2	15	.	TRBD1	TRBV5-4	TGTGCCAGCAGCTTGGTGGGGGACAGCACGGATGGCTACACCTTC	CASSLVGDSTDGYTF
TRBJ2-5	14	.	.	TRBV27	TGTGCCAGCAGCCCAAGGGGGACGGCGGAGACCCAGTACTTC	CASSPRGTAETQYF
TRBJ1-2	14	once	.	TRBV11-2	TGTGCCAGCGCCGAATTGAACAGAAACTATGGCTACACCTTC	CASAELNRNYGYTF
TRBJ2-7	17	.	TRBD1	TRBV5-5	TGTGCCAGCAGCGCGTACCAACCGGGACAGGGCCCCTACGAGCAGTACTTC	CASSAYQPGQGPYEQYF
TRBJ2-1	17	.	TRBD2	TRBV4-2	TGTGCCAGCAGCCAAGATCGAGGGTCTAGCGGGAGCAATGAGCAGTTCTTC	CASSQDRGSSGSNEQFF
TRBJ1-2	15	.	.	TRBV2	TGTGCCAGCAGTGATTTCAGGGTGGCAGGTAACGGCTACACCTTC	CASSDFRVAGNGYTF
TRBJ2-1	13	many	.	TRBV28	TGTGCCAGCAGTTCCTCAGGTTTCGGTGAGCAGTTCTTC	CASSSSGFGEQFF
TRBJ2-7	12	.	.	TRBV27	TGTGCCAGCACCTCACAGGGCTACGAGCAGTACTTC	CASTSQGYEQYF
TRBJ1-4	15	.	.	TRBV2	TGTGCCAGCAGATCGCGGGGGGGCATCGGGGAAAAACTGTTTTTT	CASRSRGGIGEKLFF
TRBJ2-7	10	.	.	TRBV2	TGTGCCACTATACGAGACGAGCAGTACTTC	CATIRDEQYF
TRBJ2-1	15	many	TRBD2	TRBV6-6	TGTGCCAGCAGAGTTACCCCTAGCGGGGGCAATGAGCAGTTCTTC	CASRVTPSGGNEQFF
TRBJ2-7	12	.	.	TRBV7-9	TGTGCCAGCAGCTTAGTATCGGACGAGCAGTACTTC	CASSLVSDEQYF
TRBJ2-1	13	.	.	TRBV19	TGTGCCAGTAGTATAGATCTCGAGGCTGAGCAGTTCTTC	CASSIDLEAEQFF
TRBJ2-2	16	.	.	TRBV10-3	TGTGCCATCAGTGACCCCGGGACTGGAGGGACCGGGGAGCTGTTTTTT	CAISDPGTGGTGELFF
TRBJ1-4	14	few	.	TRBV7-9	TGTGCCAGCAGGGGGGCTGCAACTAATGAAAAACTGTTTTTT	CASRGAATNEKLFF
TRBJ1-1	14	.	.	TRBV4-1	TGCGCCAGCAGCCATCTCGACAGGCCTCCTGAAGCTTTCTTT	CASSHLDRPPEAFF
TRBJ1-2	12	.	.	TRBV2	TGTGCCAGCAGGCAGGGGCTCGAAGGCTACACCTTC	CASRQGLEGYTF
TRBJ2-7	12	few	.	TRBV6-6	TGTGCCAGCAAAGCCGTATCCTACGAGCAGTACTTC	CASKAVSYEQYF
TRBJ1-1	13	few	TRBD1	TRBV5-1	TGCGCCAGCCACCGGGGAGACAGGGGTGAAGCTTTCTTT	CASHRGDRGEAFF
TRBJ2-7	14	once	TRBD2	TRBV6-5	TGTGCCAGCACCCAAGCGGGGGGGCTTTACGAGCAGTACTTC	CASTQAGGLYEQYF
TRBJ2-7	15	once	TRBD2	TRBV6-5	TGTGCCAGCAGTTACCTCAGGGAGGGTGTCGGCGAGCAGTACTTC	CASSYLREGVGEQYF
TRBJ2-1	14	.	.	TRBV27	TGTGCCAGCAGTTTCCGGTGGGGGGGCGGGGAGCAGTTCTTC	CASSFRWGGGEQFF
TRBJ2-3	16	.	TRBD2	TRBV5-4	TGTGCCAGCAGCTTGAAACTAGCGGGCGGTGCAGATACGCAGTATTTT	CASSLKLAGGADTQYF
TRBJ2-5	14	.	TRBD2	TRBV5-1	TGCGCCAGCAGCTCGGGGGGGGGTCAAGAGACCCAGTACTTC	CASSSGGGQETQYF
TRBJ2-5	15	.	TRBD1	TRBV7-9	TGTGCCAGCAGCCCCCCGACAGGGTTCCGGGAGACCCAGTACTTC	CASSPPTGFRETQYF
TRBJ1-2	13	.	.	TRBV28	TGTGCCAGCAGTTTGTTGGTCTCGGAGGGCTACACCTTC	CASSLLVSEGYTF
TRBJ2-5	14	.	.	TRBV19	TGTGCCAGTAGTATAGTTGGCCTCCAAGAGACCCAGTACTTC	CASSIVGLQETQYF
TRBJ2-7	12	.	.	TRBV10-3	TGTGCCATCACTGACGGGGTTAACGAGCAGTACTTC	CAITDGVNEQYF
TRBJ1-2	15	.	.	TRBV2	TGTGCCAGCAGTGAAGTAGCGCCCCGTATCAATGGCTACACCTTC	CASSEVAPRINGYTF
TRBJ2-7	14	few	.	TRBV11-2	TGTGCCAGCAGCTTAGTCGTACAGACCTACGAGCAGTACTTC	CASSLVVQTYEQYF
TRBJ2-1	15	.	.	TRBV27	TGTGCCAGCAGTTATAACGGCGGGCCCTACAATGAGCAGTTCTTC	CASSYNGGPYNEQFF
TRBJ2-2	15	.	.	TRBV6-1	TGTGCCAGCAGCCGAATAACAGTTTCCACCGGGGAGCTGTTTTTT	CASSRITVSTGELFF
TRBJ1-4	15	.	.	TRBV5-1	TGCGCCAGCAGCTCAGGGGTGAAGGGTAGTGAAAAACTGTTTTTT	CASSSGVKGSEKLFF
TRBJ2-7	13	.	.	TRBV7-9	TGTGCCAGCAGTGCTAGCGAATCCTACGAGCAGTACTTC	CASSASESYEQYF
TRBJ1-4	15	.	.	TRBV27	TGTGCCAGCAGTAAATCAGTTGCAACTAATGAAAAACTGTTTTTT	CASSKSVATNEKLFF
TRBJ1-5	14	.	TRBD1	TRBV27	TGTGCCAGCAGACCTGGGACAGTCAATCAGCCCCAGCATTTT	CASRPGTVNQPQHF
TRBJ1-5	17	.	TRBD1	TRBV10-3	TGTGCCATCAGTGAGTCTGCGGGACAGGGGGCCGGTCAGCCCCAGCATTTT	CAISESAGQGAGQPQHF
TRBJ2-3	18	.	.	TRBV2	TGTGCCAGCGCCGGTGGAGGATTTCCGGGAGTGAGCACAGATACGCAGTATTTT	CASAGGGFPGVSTDTQYF
TRBJ2-2	15	.	TRBD1	TRBV5-6	TGTGCCAGCAGCCACAGGGGGCTAAACACCGGGGAGCTGTTTTTT	CASSHRGLNTGELFF
TRBJ1-3	15	.	.	TRBV5-4	TGTGCCAGCAGGCCCGCGGGGGGAAAGGTCAACACCATATATTTT	CASRPAGGKVNTIYF
TRBJ2-7	15	.	.	TRBV11-2	TGTGCCAGCAGCCCCCCACGGCTAGTTAATGACGAGCAGTACTTC	CASSPPRLVNDEQYF
TRBJ1-4	14	few	.	TRBV28	TGTGCCAGCAGTGTTGGGGCAGTTAATGAAAAACTGTTTTTT	CASSVGAVNEKLFF
TRBJ1-4	15	.	.	TRBV4-3	TGCGCCAGCAGCCAAGGACAGGCAACTAATGAAAAACTGTTTTTT	CASSQGQATNEKLFF
TRBJ2-7	11	.	.	TRBV28	TGTGCCAGCAGTTCAGGGTTCGAGCAGTACTTC	CASSSGFEQYF
TRBJ2-6	15	.	.	TRBV7-8	TGTGCCGGGGGACATGAGGCCTTCTGGGCCAACGTCCTGACTTTC	CAGGHEAFWANVLTF
TRBJ1-2	14	.	.	TRBV7-6	TGTGCCAGCAGCGCCGCAGTGGGGGGCTATGGCTACACCTTC	CASSAAVGGYGYTF
TRBJ2-5	15	once	TRBD2	TRBV5-5	TGTGCCAGCAGCTCACTAGCGGGGGGGCAAGAGACCCAGTACTTC	CASSSLAGGQETQYF